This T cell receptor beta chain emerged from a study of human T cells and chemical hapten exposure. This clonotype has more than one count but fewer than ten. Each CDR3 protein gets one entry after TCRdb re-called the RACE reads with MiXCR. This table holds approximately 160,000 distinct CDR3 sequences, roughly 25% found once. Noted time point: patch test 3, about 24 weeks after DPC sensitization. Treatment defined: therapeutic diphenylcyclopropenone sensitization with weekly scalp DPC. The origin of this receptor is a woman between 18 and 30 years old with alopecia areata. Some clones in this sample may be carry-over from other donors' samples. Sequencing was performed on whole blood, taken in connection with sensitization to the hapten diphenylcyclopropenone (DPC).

This chain's CDR3 is CASSVMDEQFF. CDR3 in DNA: TGTGCCAGCAGTGTGATGGATGAGCAGTTCTTC. The chain combines TRBV2 with TRBJ2-1; D not certain. V gave up 4 bases and J gave up 8 bases, with 6 bases separating them. The CDR3 is 11 amino acids. In germline, CDR1 is SNHLY, CDR2 FYNNEI.